A single sample is the source of the 24 T cell receptor beta chains below, sequenced in a study of blood T cell repertoires in COVID-19. Produced via immunoSEQ multiplex PCR; TCRdb's table is partial and in-frame only. The sample lists some 220,000 clones, approximately 86% occurring once. Sequenced sample: peripheral blood. Receptor source: a human donor in a cohort sampled during active COVID-19.

This clone was seen only a few times. The gene calls are TRBV24-1 and TRBJ2-7; 8 nucleotides align to TRBD1. The length of the CDR3 is 13 residues. With 4 bases clipped from V and 5 bases from J, the junction kept 3 bases outside the gene matches. Germline V CDR1 and CDR2: KGHDR, SFDVKD. DNA for the CDR3: TGTGCCACCAGTGAGCTCAGGGGGCACGAGCAGTACTTC. Translation gives CATSELRGHEQYF.

This clone came up many times. The chain links TRBV11-3 to TRBJ2-1; 8 bases map to TRBD2. With V trimmed by 1 base and J by 4 bases, 6 bases remained unmatched. Germline V gene sequence: CDR1 SGHNT, CDR2 YENEEA. The CDR3 loop spans 16 amino acids. CDR3 residues: CASSLVGGGLYNEQFF. CDR3 DNA sequence: TGTGCCAGCAGCTTAGTCGGCGGGGGGCTTTACAATGAGCAGTTCTTC.

The rearrangement joins TRBV19 to TRBJ2-2; D is unclear. The germline V and J ends were trimmed by 3 bases and 5 bases, with 7 bases remaining between them. The germline gives CDR1 LNHDA, CDR2 SQIVND (reference sequence). The CDR3 is 13 residues long. CDR3 nucleotide sequence: TGTGCCAGTAGTATGTTGAGGACCGGGGAGCTGTTTTTT. Protein sequence: CASSMLRTGELFF.

This chain joins TRBV5-4 and TRBJ2-7; D might be TRBD2 (5 bases). The CDR3 runs to 14 residues. CDR1 is SGHNT, CDR2 YYREEE, per germline (reference sequence). V lost 4 bases to trimming and J lost 1 base, with 12 bases between them. The CDR3 coding sequence is TGTGCCAGCAGCCCCCGCGGGCGTTCCTACGAGCAGTACTTC. This codes for CASSPRGRSYEQYF.

DNA for the CDR3: TGCGCCAGCAGCTTGGCCATAGGGGACTTCTACGAGCAGTACTTC. Its protein product is CASSLAIGDFYEQYF. This chain links TRBV5-1 with TRBJ2-7, with a tentative D call TRBD2 (6 bases). This CDR3 is built from 15 residues. Germline CDR1 is SGHRS and CDR2 is YFSETQ. The ends were cut back, 0 bases at V and 3 bases at J, with 13 bases in the middle.

The chain links TRBV5-6 to TRBJ1-1; D might be TRBD1 (6 bases). V was trimmed by 1 base and J by 2 bases, leaving 18 bases between them. The CDR3 loop spans 17 amino acids. Germline V gene sequence: CDR1 SGHDT, CDR2 YYEEEE. The CDR3 reads CASSLSGQSPFNTEAFF. In DNA form, the CDR3 reads TGTGCCAGCAGCTTGTCAGGACAGAGCCCATTTAACACTGAAGCTTTCTTT.

The chain combines TRBV7-3 with TRBJ2-3; 9 bases map to TRBD2. The CDR3 is made up of 15 amino acids. V shed 6 bases, J shed 5 bases, and the junction held 9 bases outside the gene matches. Per the germline V gene, CDR1 is SGHTA and CDR2 is FQGTGA. The CDR3, as DNA: TGTGCCAGCAGTAGGGGACTAGCTGTGGTAGATACGCAGTATTTT. Encoded protein: CASSRGLAVVDTQYF.

In DNA, the CDR3 is TGTGCCAGCAGTTTCAGGGGCGTAACCGGGGAGCTGTTTTTT. Translation: CASSFRGVTGELFF. J is TRBJ2-2 and V is TRBV27; TRBD1 might be the D (6 bases). CDR3 length: 14 residues. V lost 3 bases and J 5 bases, leaving 10 bases between the germline ends. Germline V gene lookup returns CDR1 MNHEY and CDR2 SMNVEV (reference sequence).

The DNA for the CDR3 is TGTGCCAGCAGTTTCACCTTGCAGTCCTCCTCGGGAGAGCAGTACTTC. The encoded protein is CASSFTLQSSSGEQYF. The V gene is TRBV6-2 or TRBV6-3, the J gene TRBJ2-7, with D possibly matching TRBD2 (5 bases). The CDR3 runs 16 residues. V dropped 4 bases and J dropped 7 bases, with 23 bases sitting between them. Germline V gene data show CDR1 as MNHEY and CDR2 as SVGEGT.

The chain employs TRBV10-2 and TRBJ2-2, with TRBD1 matching over 8 bases. The germline V gene encodes CDR1 WSHSY and CDR2 SAAADI. CDR3 length: 14 amino acids. J lost 4 bases, V lost 4 bases, and 2 bases had no gene match. CDR3 in DNA: TGCGCCAGCAGTGTTCAGGGGGCCACCGGGGAGCTGTTTTTT. It is translated as CASSVQGATGELFF.

The rearrangement uses TRBV29-1 and TRBJ1-3, with D possibly TRBD1 on 5 matching bases. From germline, CDR1 is SQVTM and CDR2 ANQGSEA. This CDR3 comprises 17 residues. V was cut by 3 bases and J by 1 base, with 19 bases left in between. The CDR3 is CSVDGGDGVGSGNTIYF. The DNA for the CDR3 is TGCAGCGTTGACGGGGGAGACGGGGTTGGGTCTGGAAACACCATATATTTT.

The sample holds a few counts of this clone. The chain combines TRBV5-1 with TRBJ2-7; 10 nucleotides align to TRBD1. CDR3 length equals 13 residues. The germline gives CDR1 SGHRS, CDR2 YFSETQ. The V and J ends lost 2 bases and 6 bases, in that order; junction bases with no gene match: 2. The CDR3 DNA follows: TGCGCCAGCAGCTTTTGGACAGGGGGCGAGCAGTACTTC. Its translation: CASSFWTGGEQYF.

This sequence joins TRBV13 and TRBJ1-1; a possible D gene is TRBD1 (6 bases). The CDR3 runs 15 residues. Per the germline V gene, CDR1 is PRHDT and CDR2 is FYEKMQ (reference sequence). V gave up 0 bases and J gave up 2 bases, with 10 bases separating them. CDR3 in DNA: TGTGCCAGCAGCTTAGGGTCGGGACAAAACACTGAAGCTTTCTTT. It specifies CASSLGSGQNTEAFF.

The chain couples TRBV3-1 (or the pseudogene TRBV3-2) to TRBJ1-1, with 7 bases matching TRBD1. Germline V gene data show CDR1 as LGHDT and CDR2 as YNNKEL (reference sequence). With V trimmed by 4 bases and J by 0 bases, 8 bases remained unmatched. The CDR3 consists of 16 residues. Here the CDR3 reads CASSPTFTGVNTEAFF. The DNA of the CDR3 is TGTGCCAGCAGCCCAACTTTTACAGGGGTGAACACTGAAGCTTTCTTT.

J is TRBJ2-2 and V is TRBV19; no clear D gene. Germline-derived CDR1 and CDR2 are LNHDA and SQIVND (reference sequence). The CDR3 contains 15 residues. V was shortened by 2 bases and J by 0 bases, with 7 bases between the two germline ends. Written as DNA, the CDR3 is TGTGCCAGTAGTATAACCAGTTCGAACACCGGGGAGCTGTTTTTT. It is translated as CASSITSSNTGELFF.

The chain carries TRBV24-1 and TRBJ2-1; D is uncertain. In germline, CDR1 is KGHDR, CDR2 SFDVKD. The CDR3 contains 15 residues. Trimming cost V 2 bases and J 5 bases, with 12 bases left between them. The DNA for the CDR3 is TGTGCCACCAGTGATTCCGGGTCTTTCCACAATGAGCAGTTCTTC. Its protein product is CATSDSGSFHNEQFF.

V gene TRBV18 combines with J gene TRBJ2-1; maybe TRBD1 (6 bases). V was shortened by 3 bases and J by 5 bases, with 8 bases between the two germline ends. The CDR3 spans 13 residues. Germline V gene data show CDR1 as KGHSH and CDR2 as LQKENI. CDR3 in amino acids: CASSPPGDNEQFF. CDR3 in DNA: TGTGCCAGCTCACCCCCAGGGGACAATGAGCAGTTCTTC.

Here the CDR3 reads CASSIGMTGLYNEQFF. The CDR3 DNA is TGTGCCAGTAGTATAGGAATGACAGGGTTATACAATGAGCAGTTCTTC. The V gene is TRBV19, the J gene TRBJ2-1, with 7 bases fitting TRBD1. Trimming at V came to 1 base and at J to 4 bases, leaving 7 bases not matched to a gene. Per the germline V gene, CDR1 is LNHDA and CDR2 is SQIVND (reference sequence). The CDR3 sequence is 16 residues long.

The rearrangement joins TRBV18 to TRBJ1-1; D is unclear. Trimming took off 2 bases at V and 5 bases at J, with 9 bases between the two ends. The CDR3 spans 13 residues. Germline CDR1 KGHSH, CDR2 LQKENI. The CDR3 DNA is TGTGCCAGCTCACCAAACACACAGACTGAAGCTTTCTTT. Residues: CASSPNTQTEAFF.

The chain employs TRBV11-2 and TRBJ1-1; no clear D. Deletions cut 5 bases from V and 6 bases from J, with 13 bases between. The length of the CDR3 is 13 residues. The V gene's germline CDR1 is SGHAT and CDR2 FQNNGV. In DNA, the CDR3 is TGTGCCAGCAGCCCTAGGTCAGTCCCTGAAGCTTTCTTT. Its protein product is CASSPRSVPEAFF.

V usage is TRBV5-1 and J usage is TRBJ1-4; tentative D call: TRBD1 (5 bases). CDR1 SGHRS and CDR2 YFSETQ come from the germline V gene. The CDR3 loop spans 16 amino acids. Between the trimmed V and J ends, which lost 3 bases and 4 bases, there was a span of 16 bases. The CDR3, as DNA: TGCGCCAGCAGCTCGGCCCCCCAGGGTAATAATGAAAAACTGTTTTTT. Protein: CASSSAPQGNNEKLFF.

The chain combines TRBV9 with TRBJ2-1; tentatively, D is TRBD2 (6 bases). The CDR3 spans 15 residues. CDR1 and CDR2 (germline): SGDLS, YYNGEE. The V end lost 4 bases, the J end lost 7 bases, and 18 bases lay between the germline ends. Here the CDR3 reads CASSSREAGWNEQFF. The CDR3 bases are TGTGCCAGCAGCTCGAGGGAGGCTGGCTGGAATGAGCAGTTCTTC.

This rearrangement joins TRBV18 to TRBJ1-4, with 8 bases matching TRBD1. The CDR3 is made up of 15 amino acids. Germline V CDR1 and CDR2: KGHSH, LQKENI. J was trimmed by 4 bases and V by 3 bases; bases with no gene match: 4. CDR3 region: CASSPDRGGNEKLFF. As DNA, the CDR3 is TGTGCCAGCTCACCCGACAGGGGAGGTAATGAAAAACTGTTTTTT.

J is TRBJ2-6 and V is TRBV19, with 7 bases lining up with TRBD2. From germline, CDR1 is LNHDA and CDR2 SQIVND (reference sequence). The CDR3 extends over 16 amino acids. Unmatched junction bases numbered 8, after V lost 7 bases and J lost 2 bases. CDR3: CASTPSGGAGANVLTF. CDR3 DNA sequence: TGTGCCAGTACTCCGAGTGGGGGGGCTGGGGCCAACGTCCTGACTTTC.